The 14 T cell receptor beta chains below were found in one sample sequenced in a study of patients and donors after allogeneic stem cell transplantation. TCRdb independently ran MiXCR on the RT-PCR reads; one entry per CDR3 protein. The sample consists of about 960,000 distinct CDR3 sequences, roughly 18% of them appearing once. Sequencing was carried out using blood, either unsorted or a sorted T cell fraction (not recorded which). The receptors derive from a human donor who was either an allogeneic HSCT recipient or a stem cell or donor lymphocyte infusion donor (not recorded which). It is not recorded whose cells these are; they may come from a transplant donor.

The genes are TRBV12-3 or TRBV12-4 and TRBJ1-5; 7 nucleotides align to TRBD1. The ends lost 5 bases at V and 6 bases at J; junction bases unmatched: 13. The length of the CDR3 is 16 residues. CDR3 loop: CASSPGGGGSRQPQHF. The CDR3 region has the DNA TGTGCCAGCAGTCCCGGGGGAGGGGGCTCCCGTCAGCCCCAGCATTTT.

This chain links TRBV3-1 with TRBJ2-5; 12 bases are a match to TRBD1. Germline V lookup: CDR1 LGHDT, CDR2 YNNKEL (reference sequence). The V gene end was trimmed by 3 bases and the J gene end by 4 bases; junction bases not matched to a gene: 9. The CDR3 runs 17 residues. The CDR3: CASSQIRDRGRGETQYF. CDR3 coding DNA: TGTGCCAGCAGCCAGATCCGGGACAGGGGGCGCGGAGAGACCCAGTACTTC.

The chain joins TRBV4-3 to TRBJ2-1, with 7 nucleotides matching TRBD2. Germline values: CDR1 LGHNA, CDR2 YSLEER. The CDR3 runs to 15 residues. V dropped 3 bases and J dropped 4; count of bases not matched to a gene: 6. The CDR3: CASSHRWGGYNEQFF. CDR3 nucleotide sequence: TGCGCCAGCAGCCACCGGTGGGGGGGTTACAATGAGCAGTTCTTC.

The chain carries TRBV29-1 and TRBJ1-2, with D possibly being TRBD1 (5 bases). CDR1 SQVTM and CDR2 ANQGSEA come from the germline V gene. The CDR3 has 11 residues. Trimming cost V 3 bases and J 6 bases, with 8 bases left between them. The CDR3, as DNA: TGCAGCGTTGAGGGACGTGATGGCTACACCTTC. Its translation is CSVEGRDGYTF.

This chain uses TRBV20-1 with TRBJ1-1; D gene unclear. Germline V gene lookup returns CDR1 DFQATT and CDR2 SNEGSKA (reference sequence). The CDR3 sequence is 17 residues long. V was pared by 0 bases and J by 3 bases, with 20 bases between. The CDR3 protein is CSARDSKAGLGYTEAFF. The DNA of the CDR3 is TGCAGTGCTAGAGATAGTAAGGCAGGCTTGGGGTACACTGAAGCTTTCTTT.

This clonotype was observed a few times. This CDR3 reads CASRPTGGPPLHF. CDR3 DNA sequence: TGTGCCAGCAGACCGACAGGGGGACCACCCCTCCACTTT. The rearrangement uses TRBV12-3 or TRBV12-4 and TRBJ1-6; TRBD1 matches at 9 bases. CDR3 size: 13 residues. V lost 6 bases, J lost 11 bases, and 5 bases stayed unmatched.

This clonotype turned up a few times. The chain carries TRBV12-5 and TRBJ2-7; D remains ambiguous. Deletions cut 2 bases from V and 5 bases from J, with 4 bases between. CDR1 is LGHNT and CDR2 is FRNRAP in the germline V gene. The CDR3 contains 11 residues. The CDR3, as DNA: TGTGCTAGTGGTTTGTGGGACGAGCAGTACTTC. Protein: CASGLWDEQYF.

The chain recombines TRBV20-1 with TRBJ2-1, with D unresolved. With 6 bases removed from V and 0 bases from J, the gap between germline ends came to 12 bases. The germline CDR1 and CDR2 sequences are DFQATT and SNEGSKA (reference sequence). This CDR3 is built from 14 residues. CDR3 in DNA: TGCAGTGCGCCAACCATGAGCTCCTACAATGAGCAGTTCTTC. Amino acid sequence: CSAPTMSSYNEQFF.

The gene calls are TRBV7-2 and TRBJ2-5; tentative D call: TRBD1 (6 bases). The CDR3 runs 15 residues. CDR1 is SGHTA and CDR2 is FQGNSA in the germline V gene. Between the trimmed V and J ends, which lost 5 bases and 4 bases, there was a span of 17 bases. This chain's CDR3 is CASSGTQGIGETQYF. The CDR3, as DNA: TGTGCCAGCAGCGGTACACAGGGAATCGGAGAGACCCAGTACTTC.

V is TRBV24-1 and J is TRBJ2-5, with 9 positions matching TRBD1. V lost 2 bases, J lost 6 bases, and 6 bases stayed unmatched. Per the germline V gene, CDR1 is KGHDR and CDR2 is SFDVKD. This CDR3 spans 15 amino acids. The chain's CDR3 is CATSDSGQGGKTQYF. The CDR3 DNA sequence: TGTGCCACCAGTGATTCGGGACAGGGCGGAAAGACCCAGTACTTC.

This clonotype was detected many times. This chain connects TRBV27 to TRBJ2-1; 12 bases are shared with TRBD2. The junction had 11 bases not matched to a gene; V was cut back by 8 bases and J by 9 bases. This CDR3 region has 15 residues. CDR1 is MNHEY, CDR2 SMNVEV, per germline (reference sequence). This chain's CDR3 is CASRIGLAGLGEQFF. In DNA, the CDR3 is TGTGCCAGCCGAATCGGACTAGCGGGGCTGGGTGAGCAGTTCTTC.

This clonotype was seen a handful of times. This chain uses TRBV6-1 with TRBJ1-5; 9 bases line up with TRBD1. The CDR3 length is 15 residues. The V and J ends lost 6 bases and 3 bases, in that order; junction bases with no gene match: 6. Germline CDR1 MNHNS, CDR2 SASEGT. CDR3 region: CASRAGQGNNQPQHF. In nucleotides, the CDR3 is TGTGCCAGCAGAGCGGGACAGGGCAACAATCAGCCCCAGCATTTT.

This clonotype was counted at least ten times. V gene TRBV5-1 combines with J gene TRBJ2-7; tentatively, D is TRBD1 or TRBD2 (5 bases each). The germline CDR1 and CDR2 sequences are SGHRS and YFSETQ. The CDR3 spans 14 residues. Trimming pared 2 bases from V and 2 bases from J, leaving 11 bases between. The CDR3 loop is CASSLEGRTYEQYF. The CDR3 DNA is TGCGCCAGCAGCTTAGAGGGGCGAACCTACGAGCAGTACTTC.

This clonotype has only a few counts. The rearrangement joins TRBV5-1 to TRBJ2-5; D ambiguous. Germline CDR1 is SGHRS and CDR2 is YFSETQ. V was shortened by 0 bases and J by 3 bases, with 6 bases between the two germline ends. The CDR3 extends over 13 amino acids. CDR3 sequence (DNA): TGCGCCAGCAGCTTGGTTGTGGAAGAGACCCAGTACTTC. This gives the protein CASSLVVEETQYF.